The 7 T cell receptor beta chains below come from one sample, sequenced in a study of cytomegalovirus exposure and HLA in healthy donors (dated by TCRdb to 2017 to 2019). Libraries were prepared through the immunoSEQ multiplex PCR assay. A mixture of 60 forward primers for TCR Vbeta segments and 13 reverse primers for TCR Jbeta segments was used in the multiplex PCR. Sourced from immuneACCESS, this table was stored by TCRdb with only in-frame sequences that have V and J called. A share of the clones is absent; for the studies checked, an unresolved V gene accounts for under half, and the remainder has no known explanation. The sample yields about 200,000 clones; roughly 13% were counted once. 7.8% of the sample is taken by the ten largest. Sequenced sample: PBMCs. Source of these receptors: a man between 50 and 59 years old in good health and CMV-seropositive.

This chain links TRBV14 with TRBJ1-2, with D unclear. The CDR3 is 13 amino acids. V dropped 1 base and J dropped 7 bases, with 10 bases sitting between them. Germline CDR1 is SGHDN and CDR2 is FVKESK. The CDR3 loop is CASSQGAGGGYTF. CDR3 in DNA: TGTGCCAGCAGCCAAGGGGCCGGTGGTGGCTACACCTTC. The full variable domain, completed using reference TRBV14 and TRBJ1-2, is EAGVTQFPSHSVIEKGQTVTLRCDPISGHDNLYWYRRVMGKEIKFLLHFVKESKQDESGMPNNRFLAERTGGTYSTLKVQPAELEDSGVYFCASSQGAGGGYTFGSGTRLTVV.

The rearrangement joins TRBV2 to TRBJ2-3; 11 nucleotides line up with TRBD1. Germline values: CDR1 SNHLY, CDR2 FYNNEI. The CDR3 contains 15 residues. J lost 0 bases, V lost 6 bases, and 2 bases had no gene match. The CDR3 DNA reads TGTGCCAGCAGCTGGGACAGGGGGAGCACAGATACGCAGTATTTT. Its translation is CASSWDRGSTDTQYF.

This clone was recorded a few times. The chain carries TRBV19 and TRBJ1-2; D gene ambiguous. The V and J ends lost 6 bases and 8 bases respectively, with 16 bases between them. Germline V gene sequence: CDR1 LNHDA, CDR2 SQIVND (reference sequence). The CDR3 loop spans 13 amino acids. The CDR3 sequence: CASRPQVAVGYTF. The CDR3 coding sequence is TGTGCCAGTAGGCCGCAGGTCGCCGTAGGCTACACCTTC. The entire variable domain, with the rest obtained from reference TRBV19 and TRBJ1-2, is as follows: DGGITQSPKYLFRKEGQNVTLSCEQNLNHDAMYWYRQDPGQGLRLIYYSQIVNDFQKGDIAEGYSVSREKKESFPLTVTSAQKNPTAFYLCASRPQVAVGYTFGSGTRLTVV.

This chain connects TRBV6-5 to TRBJ2-1; 12 nucleotides align to TRBD2. The CDR3 has 16 amino acids. Trimming cost V 4 bases and J 6 bases; bases outside gene matches: 7. Germline CDR1 and CDR2: MNHEY and SVGAGI. CDR3 sequence reads: CASSFLAGGQGNEQFF. Written as DNA, the CDR3 is TGTGCCAGCAGTTTTCTAGCGGGGGGGCAAGGCAATGAGCAGTTCTTC.

The chain couples TRBV11-3 to TRBJ1-1; TRBD1 aligns across 10 bases. CDR3 size: 16 residues. The trim removed 3 bases at V and 1 base at J, leaving 5 bases unmatched. The germline CDR1 and CDR2 sequences are SGHNT and YENEEA. CDR3 in amino acids: CASSFPGTGANTEAFF. The DNA for the CDR3 is TGTGCCAGCAGCTTCCCCGGGACAGGGGCGAACACTGAAGCTTTCTTT.

This clone was seen a few times. This sequence joins TRBV7-9 and TRBJ1-2; possible D gene TRBD1, 5 bases. Deletions cut 5 bases from V and 0 bases from J, with 19 bases between. The CDR3 loop spans 17 amino acids. The germline gives CDR1 SEHNR, CDR2 FQNEAQ (reference sequence). CDR3 bases: TGTGCCAGCAGCGCCTGGCGGGACCGGGATCCTAACTATGGCTACACCTTC. Translation gives CASSAWRDRDPNYGYTF.

The sample holds a few counts of this clone. V gene TRBV5-4 combines with J gene TRBJ2-3; 10 bases line up with TRBD2. Germline V lookup: CDR1 SGHNT, CDR2 YYREEE (reference sequence). J gave up 6 bases and V 4 bases, and 8 bases lay outside the gene matches. The CDR3 covers 15 residues. The CDR3 DNA sequence: TGTGCCAGCAGCACCGAGCGGGGGGGCTGGGATACGCAGTATTTT. Its protein product is CASSTERGGWDTQYF. Full variable domain (rest looked up from reference TRBV5-4 and TRBJ2-3): ETGVTQSPTHLIKTRGQQVTLRCSSQSGHNTVSWYQQALGQGPQFIFQYYREEENGRGNFPPRFSGLQFPNYSSELNVNALELDDSALYLCASSTERGGWDTQYFGPGTRLTVL.